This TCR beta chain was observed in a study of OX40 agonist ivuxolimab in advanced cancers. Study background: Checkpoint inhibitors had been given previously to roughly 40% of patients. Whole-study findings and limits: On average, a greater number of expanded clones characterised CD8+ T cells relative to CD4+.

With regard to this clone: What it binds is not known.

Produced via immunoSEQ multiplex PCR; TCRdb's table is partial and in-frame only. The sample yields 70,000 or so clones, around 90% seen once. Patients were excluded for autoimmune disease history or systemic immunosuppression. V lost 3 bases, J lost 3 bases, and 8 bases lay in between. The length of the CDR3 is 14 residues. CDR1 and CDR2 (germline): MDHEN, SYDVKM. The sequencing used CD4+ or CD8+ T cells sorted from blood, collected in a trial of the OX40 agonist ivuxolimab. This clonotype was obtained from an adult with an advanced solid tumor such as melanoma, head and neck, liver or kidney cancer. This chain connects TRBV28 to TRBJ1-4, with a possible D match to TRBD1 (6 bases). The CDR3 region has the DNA TGTGCCAGCAGTTTGGGGGCATCTAATGAAAAACTGTTTTTT. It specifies CASSLGASNEKLFF. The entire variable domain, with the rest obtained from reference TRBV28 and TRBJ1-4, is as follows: DVKVTQSSRYLVKRTGEKVFLECVQDMDHENMFWYRQDPGLGLRLIYFSYDVKMKEKGDIPEGYSVSREKKERFSLILESASTNQTSMYLCASSLGASNEKLFFGSGTQLSVL.